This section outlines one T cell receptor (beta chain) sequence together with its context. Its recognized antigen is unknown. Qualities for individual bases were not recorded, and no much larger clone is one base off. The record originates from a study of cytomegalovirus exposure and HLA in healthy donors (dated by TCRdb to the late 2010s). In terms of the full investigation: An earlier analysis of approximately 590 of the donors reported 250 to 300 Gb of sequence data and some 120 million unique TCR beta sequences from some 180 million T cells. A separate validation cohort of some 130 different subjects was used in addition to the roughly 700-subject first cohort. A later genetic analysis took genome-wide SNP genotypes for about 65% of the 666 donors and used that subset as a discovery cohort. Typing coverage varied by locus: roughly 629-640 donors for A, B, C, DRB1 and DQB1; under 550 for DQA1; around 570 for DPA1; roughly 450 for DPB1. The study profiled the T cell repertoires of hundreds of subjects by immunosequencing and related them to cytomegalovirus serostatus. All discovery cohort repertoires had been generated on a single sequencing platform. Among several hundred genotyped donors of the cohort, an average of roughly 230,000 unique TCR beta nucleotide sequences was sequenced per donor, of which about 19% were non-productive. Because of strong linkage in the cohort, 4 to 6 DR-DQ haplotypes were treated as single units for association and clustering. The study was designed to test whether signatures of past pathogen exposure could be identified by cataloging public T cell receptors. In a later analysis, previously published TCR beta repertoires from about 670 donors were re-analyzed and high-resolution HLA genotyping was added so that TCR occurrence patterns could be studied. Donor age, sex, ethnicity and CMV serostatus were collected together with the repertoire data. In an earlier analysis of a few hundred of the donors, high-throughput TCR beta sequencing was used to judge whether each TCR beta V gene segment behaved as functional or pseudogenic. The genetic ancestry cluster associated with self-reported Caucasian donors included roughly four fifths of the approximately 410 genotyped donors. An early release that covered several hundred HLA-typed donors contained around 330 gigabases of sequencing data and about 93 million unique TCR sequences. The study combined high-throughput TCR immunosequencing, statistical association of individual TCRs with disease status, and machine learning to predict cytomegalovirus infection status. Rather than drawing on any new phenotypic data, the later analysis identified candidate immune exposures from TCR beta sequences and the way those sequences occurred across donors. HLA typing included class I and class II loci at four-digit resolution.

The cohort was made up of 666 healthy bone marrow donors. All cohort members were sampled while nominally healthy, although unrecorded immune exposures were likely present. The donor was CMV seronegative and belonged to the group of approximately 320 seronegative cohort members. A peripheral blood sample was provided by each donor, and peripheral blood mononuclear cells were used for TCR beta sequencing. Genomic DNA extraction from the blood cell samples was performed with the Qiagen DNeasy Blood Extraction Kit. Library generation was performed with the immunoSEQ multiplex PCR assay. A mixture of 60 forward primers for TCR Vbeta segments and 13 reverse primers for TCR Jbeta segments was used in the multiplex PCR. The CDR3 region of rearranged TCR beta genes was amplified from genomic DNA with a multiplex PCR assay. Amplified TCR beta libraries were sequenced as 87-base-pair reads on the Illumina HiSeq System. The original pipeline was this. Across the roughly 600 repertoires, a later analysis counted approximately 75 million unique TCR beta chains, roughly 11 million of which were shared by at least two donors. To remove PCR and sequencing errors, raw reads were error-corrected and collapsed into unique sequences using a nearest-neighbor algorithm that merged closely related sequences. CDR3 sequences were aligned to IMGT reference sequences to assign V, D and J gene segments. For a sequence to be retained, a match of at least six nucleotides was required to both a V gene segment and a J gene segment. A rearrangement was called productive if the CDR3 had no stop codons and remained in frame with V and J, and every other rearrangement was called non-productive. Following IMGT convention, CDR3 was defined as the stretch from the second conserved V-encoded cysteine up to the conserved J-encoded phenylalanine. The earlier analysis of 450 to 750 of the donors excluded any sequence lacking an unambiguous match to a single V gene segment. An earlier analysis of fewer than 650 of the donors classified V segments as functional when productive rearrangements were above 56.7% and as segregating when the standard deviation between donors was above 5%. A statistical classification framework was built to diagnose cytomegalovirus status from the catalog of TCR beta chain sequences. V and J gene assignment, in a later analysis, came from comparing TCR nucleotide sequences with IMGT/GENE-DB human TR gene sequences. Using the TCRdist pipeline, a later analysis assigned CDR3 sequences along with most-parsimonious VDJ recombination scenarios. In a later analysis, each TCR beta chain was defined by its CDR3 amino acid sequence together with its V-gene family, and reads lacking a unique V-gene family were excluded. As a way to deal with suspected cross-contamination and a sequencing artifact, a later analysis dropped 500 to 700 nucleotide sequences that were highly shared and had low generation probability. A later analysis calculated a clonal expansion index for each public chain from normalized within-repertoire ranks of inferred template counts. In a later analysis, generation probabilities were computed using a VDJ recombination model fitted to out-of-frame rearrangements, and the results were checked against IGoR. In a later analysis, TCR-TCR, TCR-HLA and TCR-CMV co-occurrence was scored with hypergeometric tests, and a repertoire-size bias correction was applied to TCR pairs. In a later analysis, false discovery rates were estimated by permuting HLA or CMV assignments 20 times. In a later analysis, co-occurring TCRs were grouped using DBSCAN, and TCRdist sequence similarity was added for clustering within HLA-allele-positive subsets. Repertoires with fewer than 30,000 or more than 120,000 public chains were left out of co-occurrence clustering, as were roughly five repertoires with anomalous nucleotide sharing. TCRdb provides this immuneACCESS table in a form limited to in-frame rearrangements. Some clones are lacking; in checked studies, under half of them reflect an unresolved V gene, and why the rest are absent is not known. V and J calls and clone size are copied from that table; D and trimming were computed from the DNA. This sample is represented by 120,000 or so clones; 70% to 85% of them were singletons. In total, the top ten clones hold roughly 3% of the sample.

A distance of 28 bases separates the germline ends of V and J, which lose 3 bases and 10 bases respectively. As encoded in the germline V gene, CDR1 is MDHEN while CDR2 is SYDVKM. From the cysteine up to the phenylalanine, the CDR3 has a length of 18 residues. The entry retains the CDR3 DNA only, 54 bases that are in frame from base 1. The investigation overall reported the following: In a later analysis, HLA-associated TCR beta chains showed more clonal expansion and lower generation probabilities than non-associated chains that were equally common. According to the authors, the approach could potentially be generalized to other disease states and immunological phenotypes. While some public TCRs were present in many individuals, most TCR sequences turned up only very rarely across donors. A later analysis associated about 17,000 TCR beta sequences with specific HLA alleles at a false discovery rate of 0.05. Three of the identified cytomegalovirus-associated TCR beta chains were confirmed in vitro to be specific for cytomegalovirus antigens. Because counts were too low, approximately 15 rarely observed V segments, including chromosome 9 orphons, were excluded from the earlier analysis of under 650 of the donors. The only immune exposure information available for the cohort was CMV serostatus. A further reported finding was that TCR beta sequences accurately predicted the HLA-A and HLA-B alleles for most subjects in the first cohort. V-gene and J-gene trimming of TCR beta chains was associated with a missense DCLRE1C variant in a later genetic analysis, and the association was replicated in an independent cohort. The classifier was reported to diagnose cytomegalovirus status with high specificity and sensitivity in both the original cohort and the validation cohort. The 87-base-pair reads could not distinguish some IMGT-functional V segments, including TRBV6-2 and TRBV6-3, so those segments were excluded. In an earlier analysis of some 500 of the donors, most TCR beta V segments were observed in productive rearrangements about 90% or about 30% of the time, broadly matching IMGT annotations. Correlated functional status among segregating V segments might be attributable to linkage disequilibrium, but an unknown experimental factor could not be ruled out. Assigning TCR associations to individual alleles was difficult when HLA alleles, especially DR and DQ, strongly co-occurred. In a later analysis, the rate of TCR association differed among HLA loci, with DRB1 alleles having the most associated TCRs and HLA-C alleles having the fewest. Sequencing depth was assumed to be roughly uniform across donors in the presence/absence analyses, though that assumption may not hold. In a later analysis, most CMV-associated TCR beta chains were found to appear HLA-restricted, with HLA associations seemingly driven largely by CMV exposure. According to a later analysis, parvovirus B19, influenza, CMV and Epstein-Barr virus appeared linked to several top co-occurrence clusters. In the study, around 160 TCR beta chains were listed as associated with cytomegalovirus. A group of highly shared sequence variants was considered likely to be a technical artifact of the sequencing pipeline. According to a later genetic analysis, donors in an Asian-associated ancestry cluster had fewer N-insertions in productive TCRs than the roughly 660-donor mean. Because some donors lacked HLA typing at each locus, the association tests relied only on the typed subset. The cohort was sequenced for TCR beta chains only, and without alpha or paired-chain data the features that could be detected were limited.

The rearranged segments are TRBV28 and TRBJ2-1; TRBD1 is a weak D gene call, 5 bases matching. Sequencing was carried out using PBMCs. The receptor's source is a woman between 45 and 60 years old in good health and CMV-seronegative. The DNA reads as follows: TGTGCCAGCAGTTTTCCATTAGATATTCGGACAAGAACATTCGAGCAGTTCTTC. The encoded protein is CASSFPLDIRTRTFEQFF.